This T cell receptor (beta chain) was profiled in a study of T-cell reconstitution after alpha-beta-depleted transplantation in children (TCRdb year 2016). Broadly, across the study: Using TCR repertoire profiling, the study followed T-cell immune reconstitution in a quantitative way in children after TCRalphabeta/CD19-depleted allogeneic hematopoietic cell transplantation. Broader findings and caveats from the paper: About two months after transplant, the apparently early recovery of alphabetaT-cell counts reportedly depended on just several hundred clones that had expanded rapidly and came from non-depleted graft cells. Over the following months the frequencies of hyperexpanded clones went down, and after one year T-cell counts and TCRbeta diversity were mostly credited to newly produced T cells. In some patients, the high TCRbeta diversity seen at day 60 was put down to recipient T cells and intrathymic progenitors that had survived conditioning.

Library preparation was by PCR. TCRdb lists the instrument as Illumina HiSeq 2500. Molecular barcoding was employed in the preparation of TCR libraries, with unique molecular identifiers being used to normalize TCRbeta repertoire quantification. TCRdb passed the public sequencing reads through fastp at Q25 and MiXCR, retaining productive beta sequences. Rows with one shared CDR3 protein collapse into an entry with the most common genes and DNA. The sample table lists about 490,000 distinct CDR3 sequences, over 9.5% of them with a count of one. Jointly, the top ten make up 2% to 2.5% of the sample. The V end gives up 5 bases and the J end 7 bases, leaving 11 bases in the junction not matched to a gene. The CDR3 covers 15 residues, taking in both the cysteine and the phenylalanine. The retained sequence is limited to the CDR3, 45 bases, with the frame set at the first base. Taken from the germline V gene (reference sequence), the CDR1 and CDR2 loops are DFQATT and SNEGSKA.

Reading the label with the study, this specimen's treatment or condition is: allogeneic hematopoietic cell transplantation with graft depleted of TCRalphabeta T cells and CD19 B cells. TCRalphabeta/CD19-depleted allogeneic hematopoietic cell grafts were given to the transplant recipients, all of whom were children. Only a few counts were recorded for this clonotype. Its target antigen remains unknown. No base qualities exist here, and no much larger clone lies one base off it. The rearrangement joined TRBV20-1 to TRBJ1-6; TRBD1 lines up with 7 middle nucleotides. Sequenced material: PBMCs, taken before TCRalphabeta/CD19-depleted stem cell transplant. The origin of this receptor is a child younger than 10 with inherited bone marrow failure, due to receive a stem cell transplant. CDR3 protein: CSAPHGQAGNSPLHF. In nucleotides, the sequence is TGCAGTGCTCCGCACGGACAGGCGGGGAATTCACCCCTCCACTTT.